Below are 26 T cell receptor beta chains sequenced from a single sample in a study of cytomegalovirus exposure and HLA in healthy donors. The PCR made use of 60 Vbeta and 13 Jbeta primers. Sequencing was performed with immunoSEQ multiplex PCR; in TCRdb, only in-frame clones are kept and a portion is missing. The sample has some 130,000 clones, 55% to 75% seen once. The sequencing input was PBMCs. These TCRs come from a man aged 45 to 65 in good health and CMV-seropositive.

This clone occurred once. The chain links TRBV18 to TRBJ2-3, with 9 nucleotides matching TRBD2. Germline CDR1 KGHSH, CDR2 LQKENI. The CDR3 consists of 15 residues. V trimming: 4 bases; J trimming: 4 bases; junction bases outside the gene matches: 6. The CDR3 region has the DNA TGTGCCAGCTCACTAAGGACTAGCGCCTCAGATACGCAGTATTTT. Translation gives CASSLRTSASDTQYF.

This clone has only one observation. V gene TRBV11-3 combines with J gene TRBJ1-1; perhaps TRBD1 as D (5 bases). V was pared by 3 bases and J by 2 bases, with 13 bases between. Germline CDR1 and CDR2: SGHNT and YENEEA. This CDR3 is 15 amino acids long. The DNA for the CDR3 is TGTGCCAGCAGCTTTCAGGCCAGGGTTAACACTGAAGCTTTCTTT. Its translation is CASSFQARVNTEAFF. Full variable domain (outside the CDR3, taken from reference TRBV11-3 and TRBJ1-1): EAGVVQSPRYKIIEKKQPVAFWCNPISGHNTLYWYLQNLGQGPELLIRYENEEAVDDSQLPKDRFSAERLKGVDSTLKIQPAELGDSAVYLCASSFQARVNTEAFFGQGTRLTVV.

The rearrangement links TRBV2 to TRBJ2-4, with TRBD1 matching over 7 bases. The germline CDR1 and CDR2 sequences are SNHLY and FYNNEI. V shed 10 bases and J 8 bases; nucleotides not matched to a gene: 8. This CDR3 has 12 amino acids. CDR3 nucleotides: TGTGCCACCCAGGGGGTTTCGGACATTCAGTACTTC. Translation gives CATQGVSDIQYF. Combining the CDR3 with reference TRBV2 and TRBJ2-4 gives the whole variable domain EPEVTQTPSHQVTQMGQEVILRCVPISNHLYFYWYRQILGQKVEFLVSFYNNEISEKSEIFDDQFSVERPDGSNFTLKIRSTKLEDSAMYFCATQGVSDIQYFGAGTRLSVL.

This chain links TRBV5-6 with TRBJ1-2; D might be TRBD1 (6 bases). The V and J ends lost 1 base and 3 bases respectively, with 7 bases between them. There are 13 residues in the CDR3. Germline CDR1 reads SGHDT; CDR2 reads YYEEEE. The CDR3 sequence: CASSLRQDYGYTF. The CDR3 bases are TGTGCCAGCAGCTTGAGACAGGACTATGGCTACACCTTC.

Concerning this clone: At one of its ends the junction is not consistent with the germline gene, which may arise from a read error. The genes are TRBV29-1 and TRBJ2-3, with 7 positions matching TRBD2. The germline CDR1 and CDR2 sequences are SQVTM and ANQGSEA. The CDR3 sequence is 13 residues long. CDR3 amino acids: CSGGTKHTATQYF. Written as DNA, the CDR3 is TGCAGCGGCGGGACTAAACACACAGCTACGCAGTATTTT.

The chain is built from TRBV9 and TRBJ1-2, with 9 bases that match TRBD1. After removal of 3 bases from V and 5 bases from J, the junction contained 14 bases not matched to a gene. This CDR3 is 17 amino acids long. Germline V lookup: CDR1 SGDLS, CDR2 YYNGEE. In DNA form, the CDR3 reads TGTGCCAGCAGCGGTCTCCGGGACAGGGCTGAGGTATATGGCTACACCTTC. Residues: CASSGLRDRAEVYGYTF.

This sequence joins TRBV7-2 and TRBJ2-2; a possible D gene is TRBD2 (6 bases). The CDR3 is 15 amino acids. Per the germline V gene, CDR1 is SGHTA and CDR2 is FQGNSA. Deletions cut 4 bases from V and 1 base from J, with 10 bases between. The CDR3 nucleotides read TGTGCCAGCAGCTCAAGGGGAGGGAACACCGGGGAGCTGTTTTTT. Its translation is CASSSRGGNTGELFF.

This clone has just a few counts. The chain carries TRBV6-5 and TRBJ1-1, with TRBD1 as a possible D gene (6 bases). Trimming took 8 bases from V and 2 from J, leaving 15 bases between them. Germline values: CDR1 MNHEY, CDR2 SVGAGI. This CDR3 has 14 amino acids. The CDR3 spells CASRGGASNTEAFF. The CDR3 nucleotides are TGTGCCAGCCGGGGGGGCGCATCCAACACTGAAGCTTTCTTT.

In its sample, this clone was seen once. This chain joins TRBV5-5 and TRBJ2-1; 11 nucleotides agree with TRBD1. This CDR3 region has 15 residues. CDR1 is SGHKS and CDR2 is YYEKEE in the germline V gene (reference sequence). V lost 4 bases to trimming and J lost 8 bases; unmatched junction nucleotides: 8. The CDR3 region has the DNA TGTGCCAGCAGCCCGTTGGGACAGGGGGTTCATGAGCAGTTCTTC. Amino acids: CASSPLGQGVHEQFF.

This clone appeared a single time. CDR3 amino acids: CSVVPGDTTDTQYF. In DNA, the CDR3 is TGCAGCGTCGTACCGGGAGATACCACAGATACGCAGTATTTT. The gene calls are TRBV29-1 and TRBJ2-3; perhaps TRBD2 as D (6 bases). V was trimmed by 6 bases and J by 2 bases, leaving 15 bases between them. In germline, CDR1 is SQVTM, CDR2 ANQGSEA. The CDR3 runs to 14 residues.

J is TRBJ2-1 and V is TRBV23-1; 7 bases are a match to TRBD1. TRBV23-1 is an open reading frame, and its role is uncertain. After removal of 4 bases from V and 3 bases from J, the junction contained 12 bases not matched to a gene. CDR3 length equals 17 residues. The CDR3 bases are TGCGCCAGCAGTCTGGCACCGGGACAGAGAAACTACAATGAGCAGTTCTTC. This translates into CASSLAPGQRNYNEQFF.

The V call is TRBV18, the J call TRBJ1-4; a weak D match, TRBD1 (5 bases). There are 19 residues in the CDR3. Deletions cut 1 base from V and 0 bases from J, with 18 bases between. Per the germline V gene, CDR1 is KGHSH and CDR2 is LQKENI. CDR3: CASSPRGIGRVATNEKLFF. The CDR3 DNA sequence: TGTGCCAGCTCACCACGGGGCATAGGAAGAGTAGCAACTAATGAAAAACTGTTTTTT.

The chain joins TRBV11-2 to TRBJ2-1, with TRBD1 matching over 9 bases. This CDR3 contains 13 residues. V was clipped by 3 bases and J by 13 bases; unmatched bases: 7. CDR1 and CDR2 from the germline V gene are SGHAT and FQNNGV. CDR3 region: CASSFQGQGEQFF. CDR3 nucleotide sequence: TGTGCCAGCAGCTTTCAGGGACAGGGTGAACAGTTCTTC.

This clone was detected a few times. CDR3 loop: CASSQWTGGNTEAFF. In DNA, the CDR3 is TGTGCCAGCAGCCAATGGACAGGGGGGAACACTGAAGCTTTCTTT. The V and J genes are TRBV14 and TRBJ1-1, with 10 bases identical to TRBD1. This CDR3 has 15 amino acids. V lost 2 bases to trimming and J lost 1 base; unmatched junction nucleotides: 1. Per germline, CDR1 SGHDN and CDR2 FVKESK.

The V and J genes are TRBV10-3 and TRBJ2-7; no reliable D call. The V gene lost 8 bases and the J gene lost 5 bases, with 13 bases spanning the gap. The V gene's germline CDR1 is ENHRY and CDR2 SYGVKD. This CDR3 has 12 amino acids. The CDR3 reads CAIAFLDNEQYF. The CDR3 nucleotides read TGTGCCATCGCCTTCCTTGACAACGAGCAGTACTTC.

The chain's CDR3 is CASSQNRGDQPQHF. CDR3 DNA: TGCGCCAGCAGCCAGAACAGGGGGGATCAGCCCCAGCATTTT. The chain is built from TRBV5-1 and TRBJ1-5; 8 bases map to TRBD1. The ends lost 4 bases at V and 5 bases at J; junction bases unmatched: 5. Germline CDR1 is SGHRS and CDR2 is YFSETQ. This CDR3 comprises 14 residues.

DNA of the CDR3: TGTGCCAGCAGCGTAGGACTATCCGGAAACACTGAAGCTTTCTTT. Amino acid sequence: CASSVGLSGNTEAFF. V and J are TRBV9 and TRBJ1-1; D is undetermined. Germline-derived CDR1 and CDR2 are SGDLS and YYNGEE. The ends were cut back, 0 bases at V and 2 bases at J, with 11 bases in the middle. CDR3 length: 15 amino acids.

The rearrangement uses TRBV7-6 and TRBJ2-6, with TRBD1 matching 10 bases. The CDR3 runs 18 residues. J was trimmed by 2 bases and V by 6 bases; bases with no gene match: 10. Germline V gives CDR1 SGHVS, CDR2 FNYEAQ. CDR3 DNA sequence: TGTGCCAGCAGTGCCGGGACAGGGGCCGTAACTGGGGCCAACGTCCTGACTTTC. Translated, it gives CASSAGTGAVTGANVLTF.

The rearrangement uses TRBV10-1 and TRBJ2-7; 11 nucleotides line up with TRBD2. From germline, CDR1 is WNHNN and CDR2 SYGVQD (reference sequence). The CDR3 sequence is 16 residues long. The junction had 6 bases not matched to a gene; V was cut back by 2 bases and J by 3 bases. The CDR3 region has the DNA TGCGCCAGCAGTGAGACCGGGACTAGCGGCCTCTACGAGCAGTACTTC. It translates to CASSETGTSGLYEQYF.

This chain connects TRBV29-1 to TRBJ1-2; possible D gene TRBD1, 6 bases. This CDR3 comprises 13 residues. Germline CDR1 reads SQVTM; CDR2 reads ANQGSEA. The V end lost 4 bases, the J end lost 2 bases, and 11 bases lay between the germline ends. The CDR3 is CSVGGGPNYGYTF. The DNA for the CDR3 is TGCAGCGTTGGGGGGGGCCCCAACTATGGCTACACCTTC.

This chain joins TRBV4-2 and TRBJ1-4; 8 positions match TRBD1. Germline CDR1 is LGHNA and CDR2 is YNFKEQ. With V trimmed by 5 bases and J by 7 bases, 9 bases remained unmatched. There are 15 residues in the CDR3. CDR3 DNA: TGTGCCAGCAGCTTCGACAGGGGAAGCAGTGAAAAACTGTTTTTT. Protein product: CASSFDRGSSEKLFF.

The CDR3 DNA is TGTGCCAGCAGCGCGGACACCGGTGGAGTGATGCCCCAGCATTTT. Translation: CASSADTGGVMPQHF. This chain joins TRBV9 and TRBJ1-5, with D possibly being TRBD1 (5 bases). V dropped 3 bases and J dropped 9 bases, with 19 bases sitting between them. The CDR3 contains 15 residues. Germline V CDR1 and CDR2: SGDLS, YYNGEE.

In this sample, this clone turned up a few times. The V and J genes are TRBV7-2 and TRBJ2-3, with 7 bases that match TRBD2. V dropped 3 bases and J dropped 4; count of bases not matched to a gene: 10. CDR1 and CDR2 from the germline V gene are SGHTA and FQGNSA. The CDR3 has 16 amino acids. CDR3 bases: TGTGCCAGCAGCTTCACCGGGGGGAGGGTGTCAGATACGCAGTATTTT. It encodes CASSFTGGRVSDTQYF. The complete variable domain, with remaining parts taken from reference TRBV7-2 and TRBJ2-3, reads GAGVSQSPSNKVTEKGKDVELRCDPISGHTALYWYRQSLGQGLEFLIYFQGNSAPDKSGLPSDRFSAERTGGSVSTLTIQRTQQEDSAVYLCASSFTGGRVSDTQYFGPGTRLTVL.

The chain is built from TRBV18 and TRBJ2-3; D possibly corresponds to TRBD1 (6 bases). The CDR3 has 16 amino acids. Per the germline V gene, CDR1 is KGHSH and CDR2 is LQKENI. V was shortened by 4 bases and J by 6 bases, with 20 bases between the two germline ends. This CDR3 reads CASSLTTGPSLDTQYF. CDR3 nucleotides: TGTGCCAGCTCACTCACTACAGGGCCCTCCTTGGATACGCAGTATTTT.

With respect to this clone: The germline gene is not matched at one end of the junction; a read error may be the cause. The chain joins TRBV7-9 to TRBJ1-3, with D perhaps matching TRBD1 (6 bases). The V gene's germline CDR1 is SEHNR and CDR2 FQNEAQ (reference sequence). The CDR3 runs 15 residues. DNA for the CDR3: TGTTCCAGCAGCTCGGACAGAGTCTCTGGAAACACCATATATTTT. This codes for CSSSSDRVSGNTIYF.

The V and J genes are TRBV7-2 and TRBJ2-7, with a possible D match to TRBD2 (5 bases). V lost 5 bases and J 5 bases, leaving 16 bases between the germline ends. Germline CDR1 SGHTA, CDR2 FQGNSA. The CDR3 is 14 residues long. The CDR3 bases are TGTGCCAGCAGCCGCCGGGAAGGGTGGGACGAGCAGTACTTC. Translated: CASSRREGWDEQYF.